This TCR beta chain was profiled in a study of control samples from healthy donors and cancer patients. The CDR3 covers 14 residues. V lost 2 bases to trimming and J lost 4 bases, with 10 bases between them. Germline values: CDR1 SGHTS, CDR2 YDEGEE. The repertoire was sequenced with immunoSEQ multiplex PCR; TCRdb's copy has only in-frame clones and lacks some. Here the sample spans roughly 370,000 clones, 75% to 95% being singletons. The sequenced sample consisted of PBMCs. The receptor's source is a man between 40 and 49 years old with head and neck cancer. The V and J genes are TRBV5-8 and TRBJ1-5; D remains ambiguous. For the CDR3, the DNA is TGTGCCAGCAGCTTAGTACAGACTAATCAGCCCCAGCATTTT. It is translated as CASSLVQTNQPQHF.